This is a list of T cell receptor beta chains from one sample in a study of T cell responses to AZD1222 COVID-19 vaccine. Profiled with immunoSEQ multiplex PCR; TCRdb holds only in-frame clones, not every one. The sample has approximately 140,000 clones, approximately 90% seen once. The material was peripheral blood, obtained on day 0 of AZD1222 vaccination. The receptors derive from an adult in good health. The CDR3 runs from the conserved cysteine through the conserved F or W. The order of the fields is D gene, J gene, V gene, clone size, CDR3 protein, CDR3 DNA. A D gene is named only where the DNA matches it firmly. Not all rows give a size; the values are once, few, many and, for expanded clones, a class.

d_gene: TRBD1
j_gene: TRBJ2-1
v_gene: TRBV6-2/TRBV6-3
abundance: -
CDR3aa: CASSFDRASYNEQFF
CDR3nt: TGTGCCAGCAGTTTTGACAGGGCTTCCTACAATGAGCAGTTCTTC

d_gene: -
j_gene: TRBJ2-1
v_gene: TRBV7-3
abundance: -
CDR3aa: CASSPWEAAYNEQFF
CDR3nt: TGTGCCAGCAGCCCGTGGGAAGCGGCCTACAATGAGCAGTTCTTC

d_gene: TRBD1
j_gene: TRBJ1-2
v_gene: TRBV7-8
abundance: -
CDR3aa: CASSTRDRGNYGYTF
CDR3nt: TGTGCCAGCAGTACCCGGGACAGGGGTAATTATGGCTACACCTTC

d_gene: -
j_gene: TRBJ2-1
v_gene: TRBV7-7
abundance: -
CDR3aa: CASSDGGRSYNEQFF
CDR3nt: TGTGCCAGCAGCGATGGGGGCCGATCCTACAATGAGCAGTTCTTC

d_gene: -
j_gene: TRBJ1-2
v_gene: TRBV6-5
abundance: -
CDR3aa: CASSAGLLYTF
CDR3nt: TGTGCCAGCAGCGCGGGTCTCCTCTACACCTTC

d_gene: TRBD2
j_gene: TRBJ2-3
v_gene: TRBV7-2
abundance: -
CDR3aa: CASSLNKRERNTQYF
CDR3nt: TGTGCCAGCAGCTTAAACAAGCGGGAGAGAAATACGCAGTATTTT

d_gene: -
j_gene: TRBJ2-7
v_gene: TRBV4-2
abundance: -
CDR3aa: CASSQEARDPREMAYEQYF
CDR3nt: TGTGCCAGCAGCCAAGAGGCTCGGGACCCTAGAGAAATGGCCTACGAGCAGTACTTC

d_gene: -
j_gene: TRBJ2-3
v_gene: TRBV3-1/TRBV3-2
abundance: -
CDR3aa: CASSGIGGPTTDTQYF
CDR3nt: TGTGCCAGCAGCGGAATCGGGGGGCCCACCACAGATACGCAGTATTTT

d_gene: -
j_gene: TRBJ1-3
v_gene: TRBV12-3/TRBV12-4
abundance: -
CDR3aa: CASSFPPNTIYF
CDR3nt: TGTGCCAGCAGTTTTCCCCCGAACACCATATATTTT

d_gene: -
j_gene: TRBJ1-2
v_gene: TRBV13
abundance: -
CDR3aa: CASSAPDRGYTFRVF
CDR3nt: -

d_gene: TRBD2
j_gene: TRBJ2-1
v_gene: TRBV2
abundance: once
CDR3aa: CASSAGTSGYNEQFF
CDR3nt: TGTGCCAGCAGTGCCGGGACTAGCGGATACAATGAGCAGTTCTTC

d_gene: -
j_gene: TRBJ1-6
v_gene: TRBV10-3
abundance: once
CDR3aa: CAISAGDRFYNSPLHF
CDR3nt: TGTGCCATCAGCGCGGGAGATCGATTCTATAATTCACCCCTCCACTTT

d_gene: TRBD2
j_gene: TRBJ2-7
v_gene: TRBV4-3
abundance: -
CDR3aa: CASSQDRPSGSRVYEQYF
CDR3nt: TGCGCCAGCAGCCAAGATAGGCCTAGCGGGAGTAGGGTCTACGAGCAGTACTTC

d_gene: -
j_gene: TRBJ2-7
v_gene: TRBV30
abundance: -
CDR3aa: CAWSVRRAEEQYF
CDR3nt: TGTGCCTGGAGTGTACGAAGAGCAGAAGAGCAGTACTTC

d_gene: -
j_gene: TRBJ1-6
v_gene: TRBV27
abundance: -
CDR3aa: CASSLPGAVRLNF
CDR3nt: TGTGCCAGCAGTCTCCCAGGGGCCGTTCGTCTTAACTTT

d_gene: -
j_gene: TRBJ1-4
v_gene: TRBV19
abundance: -
CDR3aa: CASSITPGRATNEKLFF
CDR3nt: TGTGCCAGTAGTATAACGCCCGGGCGTGCAACTAATGAAAAACTGTTTTTT

d_gene: TRBD1
j_gene: TRBJ2-5
v_gene: TRBV11-1
abundance: -
CDR3aa: CASSPKTGGRPETQYF
CDR3nt: TGTGCCAGCAGCCCAAAGACAGGGGGCCGTCCGGAGACCCAGTACTTC

d_gene: -
j_gene: TRBJ1-1
v_gene: TRBV11-2
abundance: few
CDR3aa: CASSQERGSRAFF
CDR3nt: TGTGCCAGCAGCCAGGAGAGGGGCAGTCGAGCTTTCTTT

d_gene: -
j_gene: TRBJ1-5
v_gene: TRBV9
abundance: -
CDR3aa: CASSVDGGNQPQHF
CDR3nt: TGTGCCAGCAGCGTAGATGGAGGCAATCAGCCCCAGCATTTT

d_gene: -
j_gene: TRBJ1-1
v_gene: TRBV5-4
abundance: -
CDR3aa: CASSLVGRGAEAFF
CDR3nt: TGTGCCAGCAGCTTGGTAGGAAGGGGGGCTGAAGCTTTCTTT

d_gene: -
j_gene: TRBJ2-7
v_gene: TRBV6-1
abundance: -
CDR3aa: CASSEARGAYEQYF
CDR3nt: TGTGCCAGCAGTGAAGCTCGGGGCGCCTACGAGCAGTACTTC

d_gene: -
j_gene: TRBJ1-2
v_gene: TRBV5-4
abundance: -
CDR3aa: CASSTRDSTTLTNYGYTF
CDR3nt: TGTGCCAGCAGCACCCGGGACTCCACTACCTTAACTAACTATGGCTACACCTTC

d_gene: -
j_gene: TRBJ2-7
v_gene: TRBV5-6
abundance: -
CDR3aa: CASSLAYRIGKSSYEQYF
CDR3nt: TGTGCCAGCAGCTTGGCCTATCGGATCGGGAAGAGCTCCTACGAGCAGTACTTC

d_gene: -
j_gene: TRBJ1-4
v_gene: TRBV19
abundance: -
CDR3aa: CASSREWGLNEKLFF
CDR3nt: TGTGCCAGTAGTAGGGAGTGGGGGCTGAATGAAAAACTGTTTTTT

d_gene: -
j_gene: TRBJ2-3
v_gene: TRBV29-1
abundance: -
CDR3aa: CSTWTSTDTQYF
CDR3nt: TGCAGTACCTGGACTAGCACAGATACGCAGTATTTT

d_gene: -
j_gene: TRBJ1-4
v_gene: TRBV12-3/TRBV12-4
abundance: few
CDR3aa: CASRAYEKLFF
CDR3nt: TGTGCCAGCAGAGCCTATGAAAAACTGTTTTTT

d_gene: -
j_gene: TRBJ1-2
v_gene: TRBV25-1
abundance: -
CDR3aa: CASSPSSGYTF
CDR3nt: TGTGCCAGCAGTCCCAGTTCGGGCTACACCTTC

d_gene: -
j_gene: TRBJ2-3
v_gene: TRBV24-1
abundance: -
CDR3aa: CATSDGGSTDTQYF
CDR3nt: TGTGCCACCAGTGATGGCGGTAGCACAGATACGCAGTATTTT

d_gene: TRBD2
j_gene: TRBJ2-3
v_gene: TRBV10-2
abundance: -
CDR3aa: CASSIAGDITDTQYF
CDR3nt: TGCGCCAGCAGTATTGCGGGAGATATAACAGATACGCAGTATTTT

d_gene: -
j_gene: TRBJ1-6
v_gene: TRBV19
abundance: -
CDR3aa: CASSTGDTGTGSPLHF
CDR3nt: TGTGCCAGTTCGACCGGGGATACAGGGACGGGTTCACCCCTCCACTTT

d_gene: -
j_gene: TRBJ1-1
v_gene: TRBV24-1
abundance: -
CDR3aa: CATSDREGNTEVFF
CDR3nt: TGTGCCACCAGTGATCGGGAGGGGAACACTGAAGTTTTCTTT

d_gene: TRBD1
j_gene: TRBJ1-5
v_gene: TRBV19
abundance: -
CDR3aa: CASGDRVNQPQHF
CDR3nt: TGTGCCAGTGGCGACAGGGTAAACCAGCCCCAGCATTTT

d_gene: -
j_gene: TRBJ1-1
v_gene: TRBV9
abundance: -
CDR3aa: CASSASPGGNTEAFF
CDR3nt: TGTGCCAGCAGCGCCTCTCCGGGAGGTAACACTGAAGCTTTCTTT

d_gene: -
j_gene: TRBJ2-7
v_gene: TRBV11-2
abundance: -
CDR3aa: CASSLWSRDHEQYF
CDR3nt: TGTGCCAGCAGCTTGTGGTCCAGGGACCACGAGCAGTACTTC

d_gene: -
j_gene: TRBJ1-1
v_gene: TRBV10-3
abundance: -
CDR3aa: CAISARLRNTEAFF
CDR3nt: TGTGCCATCAGTGCTCGACTCCGGAACACTGAAGCTTTCTTT

d_gene: TRBD2
j_gene: TRBJ2-1
v_gene: TRBV5-6
abundance: -
CDR3aa: CASSTSSGLSYNEQFF
CDR3nt: TGTGCCAGCAGCACTTCTAGCGGGCTCTCCTACAATGAGCAGTTCTTC

d_gene: -
j_gene: TRBJ1-3
v_gene: TRBV18
abundance: -
CDR3aa: CASSHGQSSGNTIYF
CDR3nt: TGTGCCAGCTCACACGGACAGAGCTCTGGAAACACCATATATTTT

d_gene: -
j_gene: TRBJ1-4
v_gene: TRBV19
abundance: -
CDR3aa: CASHRGQWNEKLFF
CDR3nt: TGTGCCAGTCACCGAGGACAGTGGAATGAAAAACTGTTTTTT

d_gene: TRBD2
j_gene: TRBJ2-1
v_gene: TRBV9
abundance: -
CDR3aa: CASSVRGGRGYNEQFF
CDR3nt: TGTGCCAGCAGCGTACGTGGAGGGCGGGGGTACAATGAGCAGTTCTTC

d_gene: -
j_gene: TRBJ1-6
v_gene: TRBV10-3
abundance: -
CDR3aa: CAISESTPSTDSPLHF
CDR3nt: TGTGCCATCAGTGAGTCGACACCCTCGACGGATTCACCCCTCCACTTT

d_gene: -
j_gene: TRBJ2-2
v_gene: TRBV2
abundance: -
CDR3aa: CASSTRGNGELFF
CDR3nt: TGTGCCAGCAGCACTCGGGGTAACGGGGAGCTGTTTTTT